Shown below are 5 T cell receptor beta chains from a single sample sequenced in a study of beta chain features in type 1 diabetes. TCRB transcripts that were expressed got sequenced, as all of the isolated RNA had been reverse transcribed. Data came from immunoSEQ multiplex PCR; TCRdb stores just in-frame clones and leaves some out. The sample lists roughly 12,000 clones, 35% to 55% seen once, with approximately 0.89% in the top ten. The source material was stem cell memory CD4+ T cells from blood. The origin of the receptors is a man younger than 30 in good health.

This clone was counted a few times. This chain uses TRBV11-2 with TRBJ2-7; unclear D gene. The CDR3 is made up of 13 amino acids. V was trimmed by 2 bases and J by 3 bases, leaving 8 bases between them. Germline V gives CDR1 SGHAT, CDR2 FQNNGV. CDR3 sequence (DNA): TGTGCCAGCAGCTTACACTCCATCTACGAGCAGTACTTC. Amino acids: CASSLHSIYEQYF.

The gene calls are TRBV18 and TRBJ1-1; D remains ambiguous. The CDR3 sequence is 16 residues long. Germline CDR1 KGHSH, CDR2 LQKENI. The V end lost 1 base, the J end lost 0 bases, and 12 bases lay between the germline ends. The CDR3 coding sequence is TGTGCCAGCTCACCACTGGGGAGGGTGATGAACACTGAAGCTTTCTTT. As protein: CASSPLGRVMNTEAFF.

The chain has TRBV5-1 and TRBJ2-2; TRBD2 matches at 10 bases. The CDR3 contains 17 residues. Germline CDR1 and CDR2: SGHRS and YFSETQ. The V gene end was trimmed by 0 bases and the J gene end by 0 bases; junction bases not matched to a gene: 2. CDR3: CASSLGTSGANTGELFF. The CDR3 DNA sequence: TGCGCCAGCAGCTTGGGGACTAGCGGAGCGAACACCGGGGAGCTGTTTTTT.

The chain uses TRBV11-2 and TRBJ1-5, with a possible D match to TRBD1 (6 bases). Germline CDR1 is SGHAT and CDR2 is FQNNGV. This CDR3 is 15 amino acids long. The V end lost 5 bases, the J end lost 4 bases, and 15 bases lay between the germline ends. The CDR3 reads CASSVNRAGNQPQHF. CDR3 coding DNA: TGTGCCAGCAGCGTCAACAGGGCAGGGAATCAGCCCCAGCATTTT.

J is TRBJ2-2 and V is TRBV11-2; no firm D call. The V end was cut by 1 base, the J end by 8 bases, with 5 bases between. Germline CDR1 is SGHAT and CDR2 is FQNNGV. There are 12 residues in the CDR3. The CDR3 bases are TGTGCCAGCAGCTTAGTGGCAGGGGAGCTGTTTTTT. It translates to CASSLVAGELFF.